The rows below give T cell receptor beta chains drawn from one sample of a study of CD8+ T cells in alopecia areata. The data were produced by immunoSEQ multiplex PCR, yet TCRdb's version contains in-frame clones alone and is incomplete. The repertoire holds about 140,000 clones, around 62% seen once, with 35% to 40% in the top ten. Sequenced: CD8+ T cells sorted from blood. These receptors all stem from a human donor in good health. Each CDR3 is given with its conserved first and last residue.

CDR3: CASSGGQALSYGEQFF
J: TRBJ2-1
V: TRBV2

CDR3: CASSAYLASGSNNEQFF
J: TRBJ2-1
V: TRBV7-9

CDR3: CSVPLPGTDYGYTF
J: TRBJ1-2
V: TRBV29-1

CDR3: CSVPTGELVHEQFF
J: TRBJ2-1
V: TRBV29-1

CDR3: CASSLTGGGREAFF
J: TRBJ1-1
V: TRBV5-6

CDR3: CASSPVSAQETQYF
J: TRBJ2-5
V: TRBV7-9

CDR3: CASSYSGPPHEQYF
J: TRBJ2-7
V: TRBV5-4

CDR3: CASSIGLRNEQFF
J: TRBJ2-1
V: TRBV19

CDR3: CSVEYRTGSYEQYF
J: TRBJ2-7
V: TRBV29-1

CDR3: CASSYNGQETQYF
J: TRBJ2-5
V: TRBV7-8

CDR3: CASSPRTGETGELFF
J: TRBJ2-2
V: TRBV18

CDR3: CASSLSGYNQPQHF
J: TRBJ1-5
V: TRBV28

CDR3: CASSFAGEETQYF
J: TRBJ2-5
V: TRBV27

CDR3: CASSAYTSGRAPDTQYF
J: TRBJ2-3
V: TRBV9

CDR3: CASSPDGAYEQYF
J: TRBJ2-7
V: TRBV7-9

CDR3: CASSITGAGTGELFF
J: TRBJ2-2
V: TRBV19

CDR3: CSVEAGPGQGFIYNEQFF
J: TRBJ2-1
V: TRBV29-1

CDR3: CSVEDTNTGELFF
J: TRBJ2-2
V: TRBV29-1

CDR3: CASSQGLYNEQFF
J: TRBJ2-1
V: TRBV14

CDR3: CASSLRQINTGELFF
J: TRBJ2-2
V: TRBV11-3

CDR3: CASRWGLAEYNEQFF
J: TRBJ2-1
V: TRBV6-5

CDR3: CASRHPNYEEQYF
J: TRBJ2-7
V: TRBV4-1

CDR3: CASSSGGRTYEQYF
J: TRBJ2-7
V: TRBV7-9

CDR3: CSVEESGDEQFF
J: TRBJ2-1
V: TRBV29-1

CDR3: CSVVALGPGGAEAFF
J: TRBJ1-1
V: TRBV29-1

CDR3: CASSPGVGGSNEQFF
J: TRBJ2-1
V: TRBV9

CDR3: CASSQVPGANVLTF
J: TRBJ2-6
V: TRBV4-1

CDR3: CASSVASRNNEQFF
J: TRBJ2-1
V: TRBV9

CDR3: CSVEGVEGASSYEQYF
J: TRBJ2-7
V: TRBV29-1

CDR3: CASRSGSSGANVLTF
J: TRBJ2-6
V: TRBV7-9

CDR3: CATSRQEGAMTSPNRFF
J: TRBJ2-1
V: TRBV15

CDR3: CASTPGLGFNEQFF
J: TRBJ2-1
V: TRBV6-6

CDR3: CASSSAWNEQFF
J: TRBJ2-1
V: TRBV7-2

CDR3: CASSRKVGPQVVYEQYF
J: TRBJ2-7
V: TRBV4-1

CDR3: CASSLSLYDQYF
J: TRBJ2-5
V: TRBV7-2

CDR3: CASSDNAGILPAHGELFF
J: TRBJ2-2
V: TRBV7-9

CDR3: CASSLGRSGEQYF
J: TRBJ2-7
V: TRBV11-2